These 26 T cell receptor beta chains share one sample of origin, sequenced in a study of STAT5B mutations in CD4+ large granular lymphocyte leukemia. Produced via immunoSEQ multiplex PCR; TCRdb's table is partial and in-frame only. The data hold under 35,000 clones, with approximately 79% observed a single time. The sequencing input was CD4+ T cells from blood buffy coats. The receptor source for this set is a human donor in good health.

The gene calls are TRBV11-2 and TRBJ1-1; D is perhaps TRBD1 (6 bases). Germline V CDR1 and CDR2: SGHAT, FQNNGV. The CDR3 totals 15 residues. V lost 5 bases and J lost 5, with 18 bases in between. The CDR3 loop is CASSPPGTGLTEAFF. The CDR3 DNA follows: TGTGCCAGCAGCCCCCCCGGAACAGGGTTGACTGAAGCTTTCTTT.

This chain uses TRBV7-3 with TRBJ1-1; 9 positions agree with TRBD1. The ends lost 1 base at V and 1 base at J; junction bases unmatched: 7. Per the germline V gene, CDR1 is SGHTA and CDR2 is FQGTGA. This CDR3 comprises 17 residues. The CDR3 protein is CASSLSPTGGGNTEAFF. CDR3 coding DNA: TGTGCCAGCAGCTTAAGCCCGACAGGGGGTGGGAACACTGAAGCTTTCTTT.

This chain joins TRBV14 and TRBJ2-6, with D possibly TRBD2 on 6 matching bases. This CDR3 spans 13 amino acids. Between the trimmed V and J ends, which lost 1 base and 9 bases, there was a span of 7 bases. Germline assignment: CDR1 SGHDN and CDR2 FVKESK. In nucleotides, the CDR3 is TGTGCCAGCAGCCAAGTGCGGGGCAACGTCCTGACTTTC. It translates to CASSQVRGNVLTF.

A few counts support this clone. This sequence joins TRBV6-1 and TRBJ2-1, with 11 positions matching TRBD2. V shed 2 bases and J 10 bases; nucleotides not matched to a gene: 7. CDR1 MNHNS and CDR2 SASEGT come from the germline V gene. The CDR3 totals 15 residues. The CDR3 nucleotides are TGTGCCAGCAGTGAACTAGCGGGGGGTACGGGGGAGCAGTTCTTC. It codes for CASSELAGGTGEQFF.

The chain employs TRBV7-9 and TRBJ2-1; 9 bases map to TRBD2. The CDR3 has 16 amino acids. With 5 bases clipped from V and 6 bases from J, the junction kept 11 bases outside the gene matches. Germline V gives CDR1 SEHNR, CDR2 FQNEAQ (reference sequence). The CDR3 nucleotides read TGTGCCAGCAGCCCTGGGGGTAGCGGGAGAGGCAATGAGCAGTTCTTC. Translated, it gives CASSPGGSGRGNEQFF.

This sequence joins TRBV19 and TRBJ1-5; the D is unclear. The germline V gene encodes CDR1 LNHDA and CDR2 SQIVND (reference sequence). The CDR3 runs to 13 residues. With 5 bases removed from V and 2 bases from J, the gap between germline ends came to 7 bases. As DNA, the CDR3 is TGTGCCAGTAGTGGAGGGCGCAATCAGCCCCAGCATTTT. It encodes CASSGGRNQPQHF.

The chain joins TRBV9 to TRBJ2-1; D gene uncertain. The CDR3 has 13 amino acids. With 0 bases removed from V and 7 bases from J, the gap between germline ends came to 8 bases. The germline CDR1 and CDR2 sequences are SGDLS and YYNGEE. CDR3 residues: CASSVAQQNEQFF. CDR3 sequence (DNA): TGTGCCAGCAGCGTAGCGCAACAGAATGAGCAGTTCTTC.

V is TRBV19 and J is TRBJ1-5; no reliable D call. This CDR3 is 14 amino acids long. Trimming removed 4 bases at V and 0 bases at J, with 7 bases between. CDR1 and CDR2 from the germline V gene are LNHDA and SQIVND (reference sequence). In DNA, the CDR3 is TGTGCCAGTAGTAGCCCGCCTAGCAATCAGCCCCAGCATTTT. Translating it yields CASSSPPSNQPQHF.

The chain joins TRBV5-6 to TRBJ2-2; 8 bases are a match to TRBD1. The CDR3 is made up of 15 amino acids. Germline lookup yields CDR1 SGHDT and CDR2 YYEEEE. Trimming removed 4 bases from V and 9 bases from J; junction bases left unmatched: 11. The CDR3 DNA sequence: TGTGCCAGCAGCCGATTCGGACAGGGTAACTGGGAGCTGTTTTTT. It yields the protein CASSRFGQGNWELFF.

This clone appeared a few times. J is TRBJ1-4 and V is TRBV6-5; tentative D call: TRBD1 (5 bases). V was clipped by 9 bases and J by 12 bases, with 14 bases between them. The CDR3 runs to 11 residues. From germline, CDR1 is MNHEY and CDR2 SVGAGI. The chain's CDR3 is CASSRGTELFF. The DNA of the CDR3 is TGTGCCAGTTCCCGGGGCACAGAACTGTTTTTT.

The genes are TRBV6-1 and TRBJ1-5, with unresolved D. CDR1 and CDR2 from the germline V gene are MNHNS and SASEGT. With 2 bases removed from V and 10 bases from J, the gap between germline ends came to 15 bases. The CDR3 covers 14 residues. CDR3: CASSERWGILPQHF. The CDR3 region has the DNA TGTGCCAGCAGTGAAAGGTGGGGAATTCTCCCCCAGCATTTT.

This clone is a singleton in its sample. The V call is TRBV19, the J call TRBJ1-1; TRBD1 is a possible D gene (5 bases). The CDR3 extends over 13 amino acids. Germline V gene lookup returns CDR1 LNHDA and CDR2 SQIVND (reference sequence). Trimming took 5 bases from V and 2 from J, leaving 9 bases between them. CDR3 protein: CASSGAANTEAFF. The DNA for the CDR3 is TGTGCCAGTAGTGGGGCGGCTAACACTGAAGCTTTCTTT.

In its sample, this clone was seen once. The rearrangement links TRBV5-6 to TRBJ1-5; unclear D gene. The CDR3 extends over 12 amino acids. Germline V gene data show CDR1 as SGHDT and CDR2 as YYEEEE. Trimming took 4 bases from V and 3 from J, leaving 5 bases between them. CDR3 loop: CASSGINQPQHF. In nucleotides, the CDR3 is TGTGCCAGCAGCGGGATCAATCAGCCCCAGCATTTT.

This clone was observed once. CDR3 sequence reads: CASTQSGGASYNEQFF. The CDR3 DNA reads as TGTGCCAGCACCCAAAGCGGGGGGGCTTCCTACAATGAGCAGTTCTTC. The rearrangement uses TRBV28 and TRBJ2-1; 10 nucleotides line up with TRBD2. The germline V gene encodes CDR1 MDHEN and CDR2 SYDVKM. The CDR3 loop spans 16 amino acids. With 7 bases clipped from V and 1 base from J, the junction kept 7 bases outside the gene matches.

This rearrangement joins TRBV9 to TRBJ2-7; tentatively, D is TRBD2 (6 bases). The CDR3 has 17 residues. Trimming took 2 bases from V and 0 from J, leaving 18 bases between them. Germline V gives CDR1 SGDLS, CDR2 YYNGEE. In DNA form, the CDR3 reads TGTGCCAGCAGCGTTACCGTAGGCGGGGCTCTCTCCTACGAGCAGTACTTC. Its protein is CASSVTVGGALSYEQYF. Drawing the rest from reference TRBV9 and TRBJ2-7, the complete variable domain is DSGVTQTPKHLITATGQRVTLRCSPRSGDLSVYWYQQSLDQGLQFLIQYYNGEERAKGNILERFSAQQFPDLHSELNLSSLELGDSALYFCASSVTVGGALSYEQYFGPGTRLTVT.

The chain is built from TRBV2 and TRBJ2-7, with D unresolved. Between the trimmed V and J ends, which lost 0 bases and 7 bases, there was a span of 10 bases. Per the germline V gene, CDR1 is SNHLY and CDR2 is FYNNEI. The CDR3 loop spans 13 amino acids. The CDR3: CASSEALRVEQYF. CDR3 sequence (DNA): TGTGCCAGCAGTGAAGCGCTTAGAGTGGAGCAGTACTTC.

V is TRBV5-1 and J is TRBJ2-7; 9 bases match TRBD2. V was pared by 0 bases and J by 5 bases, with 12 bases of the junction left unmatched. The CDR3 totals 17 residues. CDR1 and CDR2 (germline): SGHRS, YFSETQ. The DNA of the CDR3 is TGCGCCAGCAGCTTGGGAGGCGGTAGCGGGAGCTATAACGAGCAGTACTTC. Its protein is CASSLGGGSGSYNEQYF.

J is TRBJ1-5 and V is TRBV27; 12 bases map to TRBD1. Per the germline V gene, CDR1 is MNHEY and CDR2 is SMNVEV (reference sequence). V gave up 6 bases and J gave up 2 bases; unmatched junction bases: 8. This CDR3 contains 17 residues. CDR3 residues: CASRAGQGAGGNQPQHF. The DNA of the CDR3 is TGTGCCAGCAGGGCGGGACAGGGGGCCGGGGGCAATCAGCCCCAGCATTTT.

This clone was seen only a few times. V usage is TRBV5-4 and J usage is TRBJ1-2, with a tentative D call TRBD1 (5 bases). Trimming removed 0 bases from V and 4 bases from J, with 13 bases in between. Germline loops: CDR1 SGHNT, CDR2 YYREEE (reference sequence). This CDR3 has 15 amino acids. Here the CDR3 DNA reads TGTGCCAGCAGCTTGGCCGTCGAGGGGACCTATGGCTACACCTTC. Translation: CASSLAVEGTYGYTF.

The V gene is TRBV10-2, the J gene TRBJ2-5, with TRBD1 as a possible D gene (6 bases). The CDR3 spans 13 residues. V dropped 10 bases and J dropped 8 bases, with 20 bases sitting between them. CDR1 WSHSY and CDR2 SAAADI come from the germline V gene. CDR3 coding DNA: TGCGCCACTTCCATGGCAGGGGTGCGTACCCAGTACTTC. Translating gives CATSMAGVRTQYF.

The chain couples TRBV5-4 to TRBJ2-3, with D possibly being TRBD1 (5 bases). CDR1 is SGHNT and CDR2 is YYREEE in the germline V gene (reference sequence). The CDR3 length is 15 residues. V was shortened by 3 bases and J by 7 bases, with 18 bases between the two germline ends. The CDR3 spells CASSSRDAPVYTQYF. The DNA of the CDR3 is TGTGCCAGCAGCTCCAGGGATGCCCCGGTGTATACGCAGTATTTT.

V and J are TRBV7-9 and TRBJ2-1; D unclear. The V and J ends lost 5 bases and 4 bases respectively, with 9 bases between them. Per germline, CDR1 SEHNR and CDR2 FQNEAQ (reference sequence). The CDR3 is 13 residues long. The DNA of the CDR3 is TGTGCCAGCAGCCCCGCAGGTTACAATGAGCAGTTCTTC. Translation gives CASSPAGYNEQFF. The complete variable domain, with remaining parts taken from reference TRBV7-9 and TRBJ2-1, reads DTGVSQNPRHKITKRGQNVTFRCDPISEHNRLYWYRQTLGQGPEFLTYFQNEAQLEKSRLLSDRFSAERPKGSFSTLEIQRTEQGDSAMYLCASSPAGYNEQFFGPGTRLTVL.

The genes are TRBV4-1 and TRBJ1-4; TRBD1 aligns across 7 bases. The CDR3 loop spans 18 amino acids. V gave up 5 bases and J gave up 0 bases; unmatched junction bases: 12. Germline lookup yields CDR1 MGHRA and CDR2 YSYEKL. As DNA, the CDR3 is TGCGCCAGCAGCAACCCCCCGGACAGGCTCTCAACTAATGAAAAACTGTTTTTT. This codes for CASSNPPDRLSTNEKLFF.

This chain joins TRBV28 and TRBJ2-5; unclear D gene. The V gene lost 8 bases and the J gene lost 5 bases, with 6 bases spanning the gap. The CDR3 has 10 residues. The germline V gene encodes CDR1 MDHEN and CDR2 SYDVKM. The CDR3 DNA reads TGTGCCAGCGGTTGGGAGACCCAGTACTTC. Protein: CASGWETQYF.

This sequence joins TRBV5-1 and TRBJ2-6; TRBD1 agrees at 9 bases. This CDR3 has 17 amino acids. CDR1 and CDR2 from the germline V gene are SGHRS and YFSETQ. The V gene end was trimmed by 5 bases and the J gene end by 1 base; junction bases not matched to a gene: 7. The CDR3 loop reads CASSSGTGTSGANVLTF. CDR3 DNA: TGCGCCAGCAGTTCCGGGACAGGGACATCTGGGGCCAACGTCCTGACTTTC.

This chain connects TRBV6-1 to TRBJ2-7; TRBD2 agrees at 7 bases. The germline gives CDR1 MNHNS, CDR2 SASEGT. With V trimmed by 2 bases and J by 0 bases, 4 bases remained unmatched. CDR3 length: 15 residues. CDR3 sequence reads: CASSEPGTNSYEQYF. The CDR3 DNA is TGTGCCAGCAGTGAACCCGGGACTAACTCCTACGAGCAGTACTTC.